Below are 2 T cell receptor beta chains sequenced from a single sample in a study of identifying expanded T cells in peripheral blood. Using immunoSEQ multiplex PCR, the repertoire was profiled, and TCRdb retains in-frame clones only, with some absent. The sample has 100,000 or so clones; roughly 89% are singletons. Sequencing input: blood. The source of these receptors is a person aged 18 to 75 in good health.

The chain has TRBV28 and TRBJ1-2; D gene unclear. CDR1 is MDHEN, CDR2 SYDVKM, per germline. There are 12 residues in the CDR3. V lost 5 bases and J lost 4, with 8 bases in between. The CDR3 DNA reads TGTGCCAGCAGTACCGGAGGCTATGGCTACACCTTC. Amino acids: CASSTGGYGYTF.

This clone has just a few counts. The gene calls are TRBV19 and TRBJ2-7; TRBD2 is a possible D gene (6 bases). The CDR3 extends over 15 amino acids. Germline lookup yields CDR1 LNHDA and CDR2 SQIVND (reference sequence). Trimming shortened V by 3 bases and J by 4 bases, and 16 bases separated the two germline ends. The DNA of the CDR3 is TGTGCCAGTAGTATGGGGGGACGGACCCTATACGAGCAGTACTTC. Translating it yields CASSMGGRTLYEQYF.